Below are 29 T cell receptor beta chains sequenced from a single sample in a study of T cells in Graves' hyperthyroidism and ophthalmopathy. There were TCR beta CDR3 regions amplified from RNA transcripts. The HTBI set primed first-round TCR CDR3 RT-PCR. TCRdb itself ran the multiplex PCR reads through MiXCR, one entry per CDR3 protein. Of hundreds of thousands of distinct CDR3 sequences listed, roughly 14% are singletons. Sequencing input: blood. Source of these receptors: a woman in her forties or fifties with Graves' ophthalmopathy.

As to this clonotype: This could be a read error, since a much larger clone is one nucleotide away. The rearrangement joins TRBV11-3 to TRBJ1-2; D is possibly TRBD1 (5 bases). This CDR3 is built from 14 residues. Germline assignment: CDR1 SGHNT and CDR2 YENEEA. The CDR3 is CASSNSGLDYDYTF. The DNA of the CDR3 is TGTGCCAGCAGCAATTCAGGGTTAGACTATGACTACACCTTC.

Concerning this clonotype: A much larger clone sits a single nucleotide away, making a read error possible. This rearrangement joins TRBV12-3 or TRBV12-4 to TRBJ1-6; 7 nucleotides agree with TRBD1. With 3 bases clipped from V and 5 bases from J, the junction kept 4 bases outside the gene matches. This CDR3 is built from 15 residues. The CDR3 sequence is CASSFRQGDNSPLHF. CDR3 DNA: TGTGCCAGCAGTTTTCGACAGGGCGATAATTCACCCCTCCACTTT.

The table lists this clonotype with many counts. The J gene is TRBJ1-1, the V gene TRBV7-2; maybe TRBD1 (5 bases). Germline CDR1 is SGHTA and CDR2 is FQGNSA. V was pared by 5 bases and J by 3 bases, with 10 bases between. There are 13 residues in the CDR3. This CDR3 reads CASSLRQYTEAFF. The CDR3 DNA reads TGTGCCAGCAGCCTTAGACAGTACACTGAAGCTTTCTTT.

This clonotype was recorded at least ten times. The chain is built from TRBV11-2 and TRBJ2-5; the match to TRBD1 covers 7 bases. Germline assignment: CDR1 SGHAT and CDR2 FQNNGV. The J segment lost 1 base and the V segment lost 2 bases, leaving 7 bases of the junction unmatched. The CDR3 extends over 16 amino acids. CDR3 residues: CASSLIWDSPQETQYF. The DNA for the CDR3 is TGTGCCAGCAGCTTAATCTGGGACAGTCCCCAAGAGACCCAGTACTTC.

This clonotype was recorded at least ten times. J is TRBJ2-2 and V is TRBV27, with 16 bases that match TRBD2. The germline V gene encodes CDR1 MNHEY and CDR2 SMNVEV (reference sequence). V lost 6 bases, J lost 4 bases, and 20 bases stayed unmatched. The CDR3 extends over 22 amino acids. The CDR3 DNA follows: TGTGCCAGCAGCATCGGGTCATTAACCGGGACTAGCGGGAGGGCAGTCACCGGGGAGCTGTTTTTT. Protein: CASSIGSLTGTSGRAVTGELFF.

This clonotype was seen repeatedly, ten times or more. The chain recombines TRBV12-3 or TRBV12-4 with TRBJ2-5; the match to TRBD2 covers 13 bases. This CDR3 is built from 15 residues. After removal of 7 bases from V and 2 bases from J, the junction contained 4 bases not matched to a gene. The CDR3 loop is CASTILAGGQETQYF. The DNA for the CDR3 is TGTGCCAGCACCATACTAGCGGGAGGGCAAGAGACCCAGTACTTC.

This clonotype was counted many times. This chain links TRBV7-9 with TRBJ2-2, with TRBD2 identical over 11 bases. J gave up 3 bases and V 5 bases, and 8 bases lay outside the gene matches. This CDR3 region has 17 residues. Per germline, CDR1 SEHNR and CDR2 FQNEAQ (reference sequence). CDR3: CASSAMTSGTYTGELFF. DNA of the CDR3: TGTGCCAGCAGCGCGATGACTAGCGGGACTTACACCGGGGAGCTGTTTTTT.

This clonotype has a count of ten or more. The V call is TRBV30, the J call TRBJ2-1; 7 bases are a match to TRBD2. This CDR3 has 14 residues. Germline V gene sequence: CDR1 GTSNPN, CDR2 SVGIG (reference sequence). After removal of 2 bases from V and 4 bases from J, the junction contained 5 bases not matched to a gene. The CDR3 protein is CAWSQSSGYNEQFF. The CDR3, as DNA: TGTGCCTGGAGTCAGTCTAGCGGATACAATGAGCAGTTCTTC.

Many counts were recorded for this clonotype. The chain is built from TRBV10-3 and TRBJ1-2, with TRBD1 matching over 10 bases. Trimming took 5 bases from V and 8 from J; bases not matched to a gene: 5. The CDR3 totals 13 residues. Per germline, CDR1 ENHRY and CDR2 SYGVKD. DNA of the CDR3: TGTGCCATCAGTAACGGACAGGGGGAAGGCTACACCTTC. It yields the protein CAISNGQGEGYTF.

This clonotype appeared many times. DNA of the CDR3: TGTGCCAGTAACCGGGCCCAGGAGGGGGGGGAGCTGTTTTTT. This gives the protein CASNRAQEGGELFF. This sequence joins TRBV2 and TRBJ2-2; possible D gene TRBD2, 6 bases. Trimming removed 9 bases from V and 8 bases from J, with 19 bases in between. From germline, CDR1 is SNHLY and CDR2 FYNNEI. The CDR3 is made up of 14 amino acids.

This clonotype was seen ten or more times. CDR3 residues: CASSTLGGLANNEQFF. The CDR3 nucleotides read TGTGCCAGCAGCACCTTGGGGGGCCTCGCGAACAATGAGCAGTTCTTC. The rearrangement joins TRBV7-9 to TRBJ2-1; D is possibly TRBD1 or TRBD2 (6 bases each). Germline CDR1 is SEHNR and CDR2 is FQNEAQ (reference sequence). Trimming left V 5 bases short and J 5 bases short, with 19 bases between. The CDR3 is 16 residues long.

This clonotype was detected only a few times. A much larger clone sits a single nucleotide away, making a read error possible. The chain carries TRBV2 and TRBJ1-1, with no clear D. The V gene lost 7 bases and the J gene lost 1 base, with 4 bases spanning the gap. Germline V gene data show CDR1 as SNHLY and CDR2 as FYNNEI. The CDR3 is made up of 11 amino acids. In DNA form, the CDR3 reads TGTGCCAGCATCGGGAACACTGAAGCTTTCTTT. Residues: CASIGNTEAFF. The variable domain in full, with the rest retrieved from reference TRBV2 and TRBJ1-1, is EPEVTQTPSHQVTQMGQEVILRCVPISNHLYFYWYRQILGQKVEFLVSFYNNEISEKSEIFDDQFSVERPDGSNFTLKIRSTKLEDSAMYFCASIGNTEAFFGQGTRLTVV.

The rearrangement joins TRBV2 to TRBJ2-4, with TRBD1 matching over 7 bases. CDR3 length equals 23 residues. Germline lookup yields CDR1 SNHLY and CDR2 FYNNEI. V shed 4 bases, J shed 2 bases, and the junction held 29 bases outside the gene matches. The CDR3, as DNA: TGTGCCAGCAGTGGGATTCAGGGGGAAAAGGGGGAGAAGCCAACAGCGACCAAAAACATTCAGTACTTC. Protein sequence: CASSGIQGEKGEKPTATKNIQYF.

This clonotype was recorded many times. V usage is TRBV20-1 and J usage is TRBJ2-1; 12 bases line up with TRBD2. CDR3 length equals 17 residues. Germline CDR1 is DFQATT and CDR2 is SNEGSKA (reference sequence). The V and J ends lost 0 bases and 8 bases, in that order; junction bases with no gene match: 11. The CDR3 DNA is TGCAGTGCTAGAGAACTAGCGGGAGGTTCCACGTGGTATGAGCAGTTCTTC. Translation gives CSARELAGGSTWYEQFF.

As regards this clonotype: One junction end disagrees with the germline gene, perhaps due to a read error. J is TRBJ1-2 and V is TRBV25-1; TRBD1 is a possible D gene (6 bases). The CDR3 contains 16 residues. Germline-derived CDR1 and CDR2 are MGHDK and SYGVNS. The CDR3 reads CASSDYGGQGNYDYTF. In DNA, the CDR3 is TGTGCCAGCAGTGATTATGGGGGGCAGGGTAACTATGACTACACCTTC.

The rearrangement links TRBV6-2 or TRBV6-3 to TRBJ2-1; D ambiguous. Trimming pared 0 bases from V and 7 bases from J, leaving 4 bases between. CDR1 is MNHEY, CDR2 SVGEGT, per germline. The CDR3 extends over 12 amino acids. CDR3 amino acids: CASSYSWNEQFF. The CDR3 nucleotides read TGTGCCAGCAGTTACTCGTGGAATGAGCAGTTCTTC.

This clonotype was seen a handful of times. One base away lies a much larger clone, so this may be a sequencing read error. The V gene is TRBV30, the J gene TRBJ1-2, with 9 bases aligning to TRBD1. Trimming removed 7 bases from V and 5 bases from J; junction bases left unmatched: 17. Per the germline V gene, CDR1 is GTSNPN and CDR2 is SVGIG (reference sequence). The CDR3 is 16 residues long. The CDR3, as DNA: TGTGCCTACCACCGGGACAGGGTTAAAGAAGGGTATGGCTACACCTTC. Protein: CAYHRDRVKEGYGYTF. The whole variable domain, remainder taken from reference TRBV30 and TRBJ1-2, is SQTIHQWPATLVQPVGSPLSLECTVEGTSNPNLYWYRQAAGRGLQLLFYSVGIGQISSEVPQNLSASRPQDRQFILSSKKLLLSDSGFYLCAYHRDRVKEGYGYTFGSGTRLTVV.

This clonotype was found many times. The rearrangement links TRBV7-2 to TRBJ2-7; either TRBD1 or TRBD2 may supply D (5 bases each). The germline V and J ends were trimmed by 4 bases and 0 bases, with 22 bases remaining between them. Germline V CDR1 and CDR2: SGHTA, FQGNSA. This CDR3 contains 18 residues. The CDR3 spells CASSSTGHQGDSSYEQYF. CDR3 in DNA: TGTGCCAGCAGCTCCACAGGACATCAGGGAGATAGCTCCTACGAGCAGTACTTC.

This clonotype occurred many times. The chain has TRBV12-3 or TRBV12-4 and TRBJ2-1, with TRBD2 matching over 13 bases. This CDR3 has 15 residues. The J segment lost 7 bases and the V segment lost 6 bases, leaving 6 bases of the junction unmatched. The DNA of the CDR3 is TGTGCCAGCAGACTAGCGGGAGGGCCGTGGAATGAGCAGTTCTTC. Translation gives CASRLAGGPWNEQFF.

There are many counts of this clonotype. The chain links TRBV11-2 to TRBJ1-2; a possible D gene is TRBD1 (6 bases). V lost 3 bases and J lost 3, with 14 bases in between. The CDR3 covers 15 residues. The V gene's germline CDR1 is SGHAT and CDR2 FQNNGV. The CDR3 here is CASSFLGGGHYGYTF. In DNA, the CDR3 is TGTGCCAGCAGCTTCCTAGGGGGGGGCCACTATGGCTACACCTTC.

There are a few counts of this clonotype. This rearrangement joins TRBV19 to TRBJ1-1, with D perhaps TRBD1 (5 bases). CDR3 length equals 14 residues. Germline CDR1 is LNHDA and CDR2 is SQIVND (reference sequence). Trimming shortened V by 5 bases and J by 6 bases, and 16 bases separated the two germline ends. CDR3 sequence (DNA): TGTGCCAGTAGTCACCAAGGGGCCGCAGCTGAAGCTTTCTTT. This sequence encodes CASSHQGAAAEAFF.

The rearrangement links TRBV18 to TRBJ2-6; 9 nucleotides line up with TRBD1. The CDR3 totals 18 residues. Germline lookup yields CDR1 KGHSH and CDR2 LQKENI. V shed 3 bases and J 0 bases; nucleotides not matched to a gene: 6. CDR3 sequence: CASSPGQGRGSGANVLTF. The DNA of the CDR3 is TGTGCCAGCTCACCGGGACAGGGTCGTGGCTCTGGGGCCAACGTCCTGACTTTC. The complete variable domain, with remaining parts taken from reference TRBV18 and TRBJ2-6, reads NAGVMQNPRHLVRRRGQEARLRCSPMKGHSHVYWYRQLPEEGLKFMVYLQKENIIDESGMPKERFSAEFPKEGPSILRIQQVVRGDSAAYFCASSPGQGRGSGANVLTFGAGSRLTVL.

This clonotype showed up just once. This could be a read error, since a much larger clone is one nucleotide away. V is TRBV7-9 and J is TRBJ2-5; possibly TRBD2 for D (5 bases). The DNA end favors TRBJ2-1, so the J call may be wrong. Per the germline V gene, CDR1 is SEHNR and CDR2 is FQNEAQ (reference sequence). The CDR3 sequence is 14 residues long. Written as DNA, the CDR3 is TGTGCCAGCAGCCCCTCCCCTAGCTTTGAGACCCAGTTCTTC. Its protein product is CASSPSPSFETQFF.

The V gene is TRBV19, the J gene TRBJ1-2; tentative D call: TRBD1 (5 bases). The CDR3 consists of 17 residues. Germline CDR1 is LNHDA and CDR2 is SQIVND (reference sequence). The germline V and J ends were trimmed by 4 bases and 7 bases, with 25 bases remaining between them. The CDR3 spells CASSTTSRTQGSGGYTF. The CDR3 nucleotides read TGTGCCAGTAGTACAACGTCCCGGACTCAGGGATCGGGTGGCTACACCTTC.

This clonotype showed up many times. The chain carries TRBV30 and TRBJ2-4; a weak D match, TRBD2 (6 bases). CDR1 and CDR2 (germline): GTSNPN, SVGIG (reference sequence). V was pared by 5 bases and J by 0 bases, with 14 bases between. The CDR3 has 15 residues. The CDR3 nucleotides are TGTGCCTGGCACCCCGGGGGAACAGCCAAAAACATTCAGTACTTC. Protein sequence: CAWHPGGTAKNIQYF.

There are many counts of this clonotype. The genes are TRBV20-1 and TRBJ2-4; D uncertain. The CDR3 is 14 amino acids. V shed 5 bases and J shed 0 bases, with 11 bases lying between them. CDR1 and CDR2 from the germline V gene are DFQATT and SNEGSKA (reference sequence). In DNA form, the CDR3 reads TGCAGTGCTCCAGCGACCCTAGCCAAAAACATTCAGTACTTC. Its protein is CSAPATLAKNIQYF.

V gene TRBV27 combines with J gene TRBJ1-6; tentatively, D is TRBD1 (5 bases). The CDR3 is 16 amino acids. Germline values: CDR1 MNHEY, CDR2 SMNVEV (reference sequence). Trimming pared 6 bases from V and 4 bases from J, leaving 16 bases between. As DNA, the CDR3 is TGTGCCAGCAGCACCGGGGGGAGGGGATATAATTCACCCCTCCACTTT. Amino acids: CASSTGGRGYNSPLHF.

V gene TRBV24-1 combines with J gene TRBJ2-1, with TRBD1 identical over 11 bases. The J call is uncertain, as TRBJ2-7 better fits the DNA end. The CDR3 is 16 amino acids. Germline-derived CDR1 and CDR2 are KGHDR and SFDVKD. The CDR3 DNA is TGTGCCACCAGTGATTTGGGGGACAGGGGGGGCAATGAGCAGTACTTC. Amino acids: CATSDLGDRGGNEQYF.

Many counts were recorded for this clonotype. The V gene is TRBV27, the J gene TRBJ1-2; perhaps TRBD1 as D (5 bases). CDR1 and CDR2 from the germline V gene are MNHEY and SMNVEV (reference sequence). The CDR3 has 13 amino acids. Trimming left V 3 bases short and J 4 bases short, with 9 bases between. The CDR3 spells CASSLGRAYGYTF. CDR3 DNA sequence: TGTGCCAGCAGTTTGGGACGGGCCTATGGCTACACCTTC.